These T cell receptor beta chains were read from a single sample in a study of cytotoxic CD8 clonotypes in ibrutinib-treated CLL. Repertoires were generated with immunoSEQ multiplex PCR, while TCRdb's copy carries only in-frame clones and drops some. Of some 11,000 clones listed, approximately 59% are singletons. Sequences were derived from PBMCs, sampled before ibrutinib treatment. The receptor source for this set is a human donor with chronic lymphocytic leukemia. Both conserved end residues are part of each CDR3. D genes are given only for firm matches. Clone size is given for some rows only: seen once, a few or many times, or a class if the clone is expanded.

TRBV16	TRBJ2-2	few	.	CASSQQGTGELFF	TGTGCCAGCAGCCAACAGGGGACCGGGGAGCTGTTTTTT
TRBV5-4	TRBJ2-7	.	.	CASSPRAGGQSLYEQYF	TGTGCCAGCAGCCCACGGGCAGGAGGACAGAGTCTATACGAGCAGTACTTC
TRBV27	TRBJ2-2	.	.	CASSSQGIAGELFF	TGTGCCAGCAGTTCACAGGGTATAGCCGGGGAGCTGTTTTTT
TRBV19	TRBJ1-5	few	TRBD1	CASSIGGGRSNQPQHF	TGTGCCAGTAGTATAGGAGGGGGCCGTAGCAATCAGCCCCAGCATTTT
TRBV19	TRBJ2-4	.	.	CASSMGQVRNIQYF	TGTGCCAGTAGTATGGGTCAGGTCCGAAACATTCAGTACTTC
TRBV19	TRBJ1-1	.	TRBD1	CASRPTGTNTEAFF	TGTGCCAGTAGACCGACAGGGACGAACACTGAAGCTTTCTTT
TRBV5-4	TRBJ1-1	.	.	CASSPDSTEAFF	TGTGCCAGCAGCCCGGACAGCACTGAAGCTTTCTTT
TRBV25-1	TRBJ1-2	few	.	CASSDPTLPNYGYTF	TGTGCCAGCAGTGACCCGACGTTACCTAACTATGGCTACACCTTC
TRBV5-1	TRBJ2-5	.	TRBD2	CASSLGSGGLQETQYF	TGCGCCAGCAGCTTGGGCAGCGGGGGCCTCCAAGAGACCCAGTACTTC
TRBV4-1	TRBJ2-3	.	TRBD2	CASSLVGTSGTDTQYF	TGCGCCAGCAGCCTAGTTGGGACTAGCGGCACAGATACGCAGTATTTT
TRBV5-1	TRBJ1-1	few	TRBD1	CASSWTGSVTEAFF	TGCGCCAGCAGTTGGACAGGGAGTGTCACTGAAGCTTTCTTT
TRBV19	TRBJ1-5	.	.	CASRSRGGNQPQHF	TGTGCCAGTAGGTCCAGGGGTGGCAATCAGCCCCAGCATTTT
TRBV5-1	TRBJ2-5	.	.	CASSLAHPVGETQYF	TGCGCCAGCAGCTTGGCTCACCCGGTGGGGGAGACCCAGTACTTC
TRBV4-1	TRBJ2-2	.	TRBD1	CASSRAGQGGTGELFF	TGCGCCAGCAGCCGAGCGGGACAGGGCGGCACCGGGGAGCTGTTTTTT
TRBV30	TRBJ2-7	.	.	CAWDLGDEQYF	TGTGCCTGGGACTTGGGGGACGAGCAGTACTTC
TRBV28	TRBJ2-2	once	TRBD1	CASEGGQGFSGELFF	TGTGCCAGCGAGGGTGGACAGGGATTTTCCGGGGAGCTGTTTTTT
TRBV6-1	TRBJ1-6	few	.	CASGGSYNSPLHF	TGTGCCAGCGGGGGATCCTATAATTCACCCCTCCACTTT
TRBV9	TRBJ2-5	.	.	CASSVGWAGGETQYF	TGTGCCAGCAGCGTAGGATGGGCAGGGGGGGAGACCCAGTACTTC
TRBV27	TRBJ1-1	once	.	CASSRGQTAFF	TGTGCCAGCAGTCGTGGACAGACAGCTTTCTTT
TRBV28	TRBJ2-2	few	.	CGARAAGELFF	TGTGGAGCGCGGGCGGCCGGGGAGCTGTTTTTT
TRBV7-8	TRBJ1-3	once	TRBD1	CASSAETGGFGNTIYF	TGTGCCAGCAGCGCAGAGACAGGGGGCTTTGGAAACACCATATATTTT
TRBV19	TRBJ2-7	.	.	CASKPGRVAYEQYF	TGTGCCAGTAAGCCGGGACGGGTGGCCTACGAGCAGTACTTC
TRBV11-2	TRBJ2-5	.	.	CASSRGEGVTQYF	TGTGCCAGCAGCAGGGGGGAGGGAGTGACCCAGTACTTC
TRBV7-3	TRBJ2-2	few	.	CASSLPGLGELFF	TGTGCCAGCAGCTTACCGGGACTCGGGGAGCTGTTTTTT
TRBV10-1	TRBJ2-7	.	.	CASRFYRFYRITYEQYF	TGCGCCAGCAGGTTTTATAGGTTTTACAGAATAACCTACGAGCAGTACTTC
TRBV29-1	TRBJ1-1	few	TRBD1	CSVEGQGVGEAFF	TGCAGCGTTGAAGGGCAGGGGGTAGGTGAAGCTTTCTTT
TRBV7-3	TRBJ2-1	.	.	CASSLGLGGGNEQFF	TGTGCCAGCAGCTTAGGTCTCGGGGGTGGGAATGAGCAGTTCTTC
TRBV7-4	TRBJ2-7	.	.	CASSKHPRELYEQYF	TGTGCCAGCAGCAAACACCCCCGGGAGTTATACGAGCAGTACTTC
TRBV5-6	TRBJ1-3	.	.	CASSFRGAGNTIYF	TGTGCCAGCAGCTTTCGGGGAGCTGGAAACACCATATATTTT
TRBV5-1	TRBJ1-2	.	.	CASSLVQGSDGYTF	TGCGCCAGCAGCTTGGTACAGGGAAGCGACGGCTACACCTTC
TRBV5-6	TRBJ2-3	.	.	CASSIAVRVTDTQYF	TGTGCCAGCAGTATCGCAGTCAGGGTAACAGATACGCAGTATTTT
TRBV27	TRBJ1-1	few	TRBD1	CASSLEGQGYTEAFF	TGTGCCAGCAGCTTAGAGGGACAGGGGTATACTGAAGCTTTCTTT
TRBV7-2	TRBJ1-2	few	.	CASSLENTLGGYTF	TGTGCCAGCAGCTTAGAAAACACCCTCGGGGGCTACACCTTC
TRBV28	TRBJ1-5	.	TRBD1	CASSLPGQGGVRSNQPQHF	TGTGCCAGCAGTTTGCCGGGACAGGGTGGTGTTAGAAGCAATCAGCCCCAGCATTTT
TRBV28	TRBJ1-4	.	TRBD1	CASSSIFDRGGEKLFF	TGTGCCAGCAGTTCTATTTTTGACAGGGGAGGTGAAAAACTGTTTTTT
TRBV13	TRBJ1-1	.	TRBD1	CASSSSRGSDTEAFF	TGTGCCAGCAGCTCATCCAGGGGGTCAGACACTGAAGCTTTCTTT
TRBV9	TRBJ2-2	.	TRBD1	CASSVQGVGELFF	TGTGCCAGCAGCGTACAGGGGGTCGGGGAGCTGTTTTTT
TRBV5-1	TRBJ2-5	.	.	CASSLAGVRETQYF	TGCGCCAGCAGCTTGGCCGGGGTCCGGGAGACCCAGTACTTC
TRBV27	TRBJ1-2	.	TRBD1	CASSFTGGSGYTF	TGTGCCAGCAGTTTTACAGGGGGGAGTGGCTACACCTTC
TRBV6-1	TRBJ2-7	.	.	CASSEGGLRSYEQYF	TGTGCCAGCAGTGAAGGGGGTCTCCGCTCCTACGAGCAGTACTTC
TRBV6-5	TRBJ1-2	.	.	CASSYSTGGLGYTF	TGTGCCAGCAGTTACTCGACTGGGGGATTGGGCTACACCTTC
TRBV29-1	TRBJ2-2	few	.	CSVGQGTGELFF	TGCAGCGTTGGGCAAGGCACCGGGGAGCTGTTTTTT
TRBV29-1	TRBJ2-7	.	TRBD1	CSVGTVLSYEQYF	TGCAGCGTGGGGACAGTCTTATCCTACGAGCAGTACTTC
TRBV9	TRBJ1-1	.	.	CASSGVRHTEAFF	TGTGCCAGCAGCGGTGTTAGGCACACTGAAGCTTTCTTT
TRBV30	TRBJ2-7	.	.	CAWSGRNEQYF	TGTGCCTGGAGTGGACGGAACGAGCAGTACTTC
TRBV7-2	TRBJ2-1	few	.	CASSVGGGQGHEQFF	TGTGCCAGCAGCGTCGGCGGAGGGCAAGGACATGAGCAGTTCTTC
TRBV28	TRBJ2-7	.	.	CASSPLGGAGEQYF	TGTGCCAGCAGCCCCCTTGGGGGGGCGGGCGAGCAGTACTTC
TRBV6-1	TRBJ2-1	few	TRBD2	CASRARTSAWNEQFF	TGTGCCAGCAGGGCCAGGACTAGCGCCTGGAATGAGCAGTTCTTC
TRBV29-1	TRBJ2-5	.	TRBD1	CSVGGGEGQETQYF	TGCAGCGTTGGAGGGGGCGAGGGCCAAGAGACCCAGTACTTC
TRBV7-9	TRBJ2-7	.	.	CASSLVRLTQGGSYEQYF	TGTGCCAGCAGCTTAGTGAGGTTAACACAGGGCGGCTCCTACGAGCAGTACTTC
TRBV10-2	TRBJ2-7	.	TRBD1	CASRQGAGYEQYF	TGCGCCAGCAGACAGGGGGCGGGTTACGAGCAGTACTTC
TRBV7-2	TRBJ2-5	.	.	CASSLSGFQETQYF	TGTGCCAGCAGCTTAAGTGGGTTCCAAGAGACCCAGTACTTC
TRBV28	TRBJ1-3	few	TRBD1	CASSPGGSSGNTIYF	TGTGCCAGCAGTCCAGGGGGCTCCTCTGGAAACACCATATATTTT
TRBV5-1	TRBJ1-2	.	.	CASSLGGFLSGTNYGYTF	TGCGCCAGCAGCTTGGGAGGGTTCCTTAGTGGGACTAACTATGGCTACACCTTC
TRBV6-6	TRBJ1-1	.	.	CASSYSSMNTEAFF	TGTGCCAGCAGTTACAGTAGCATGAACACTGAAGCTTTCTTT
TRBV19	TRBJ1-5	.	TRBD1	CASSMDRGKYSNQPQHF	TGTGCCAGTAGTATGGACAGGGGGAAATATAGCAATCAGCCCCAGCATTTT
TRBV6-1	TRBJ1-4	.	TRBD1	CASSPGQWPEKLFF	TGTGCCAGCAGTCCGGGACAGTGGCCCGAAAAACTGTTTTTT
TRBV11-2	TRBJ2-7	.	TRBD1	CASSPTGGRGLYEQYF	TGTGCCAGCAGCCCCACAGGGGGTAGAGGACTCTACGAGCAGTACTTC
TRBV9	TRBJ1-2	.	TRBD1	CASSVGTVNGYTF	TGTGCCAGCAGCGTCGGGACAGTCAATGGCTACACCTTC